This TCR beta chain was recorded in a study of graft-versus-host responses after intestinal transplantation. The wider study: Recipients obtained multivisceral, liver-intestinal, or isolated intestinal transplants. General observations from the study: Among recipient marrow samples, GvH clones were found; some appeared first in ileum or blood.

Sequencing was performed with immunoSEQ multiplex PCR; in TCRdb, only in-frame clones are kept and a portion is missing. This table holds about 86,000 clones, 75% to 90% found once. This clone was detected only once. Its antigen is not known. The CDR3 has 15 amino acids. Deletions cut 0 bases from V and 0 bases from J, with 6 bases between. Germline assignment: CDR1 MGHRA and CDR2 YSYEKL. This TCR came from a human donor who received an intestinal transplant. The sample here was unstimulated CD8+ T cells sorted from spleen or lymph node cells, taken before intestinal transplant. J is TRBJ1-5 and V is TRBV4-1; D uncertain. The CDR3 nucleotides read TGCGCCAGCAGCCAAGATAGTCATAGCAATCAGCCCCAGCATTTT. This sequence encodes CASSQDSHSNQPQHF.